The next 9 T cell receptor beta chains were all read from a single sample in a study of cytomegalovirus exposure and HLA in healthy donors. Primers included in the PCR were 60 Vbeta and 13 Jbeta primers. The method was immunoSEQ multiplex PCR; TCRdb's version includes in-frame clones alone and lacks a portion of them. The sample holds over 200,000 clones, 70% seen once. The specimen sequenced was PBMCs. The receptors originated from a man in his forties or fifties in good health and CMV-seropositive.

The chain combines TRBV29-1 with TRBJ1-2, with D perhaps matching TRBD1 (6 bases). The V end was cut by 6 bases, the J end by 2 bases, with 16 bases between. CDR1 and CDR2 (germline): SQVTM, ANQGSEA. The CDR3 runs to 14 residues. The CDR3 spells CSVLEGTGNYGYTF. DNA for the CDR3: TGCAGCGTCCTCGAGGGCACAGGGAACTATGGCTACACCTTC.

This chain connects TRBV9 to TRBJ2-1, with 7 bases aligning to TRBD1. V lost 4 bases, J lost 0 bases, and 7 bases stayed unmatched. The CDR3 is made up of 16 amino acids. Germline V gene sequence: CDR1 SGDLS, CDR2 YYNGEE. This CDR3 reads CASSPSTGASYNEQFF. CDR3 coding DNA: TGTGCCAGCAGCCCGTCAACAGGGGCCTCCTACAATGAGCAGTTCTTC.

The count of this clone is one. The V gene is TRBV12-1, the J gene TRBJ1-5; no DNA check was done on the table's D call, TRBD1. TRBV12-1 is listed as a pseudogene. The CDR3 runs to 18 residues. As DNA, the CDR3 is TGTGCCAGCCGGACACCCGAGGGAGTACAGGGCCCGAATCAGCCCCAGCATTTT. Protein sequence: CASRTPEGVQGPNQPQHF.

There are a few counts of this clone. The chain couples TRBV5-8 to TRBJ1-2; possibly TRBD1 for D (6 bases). Trimming stripped 3 bases from V and 5 bases from J, with 20 bases between. This CDR3 region has 16 residues. Per the germline V gene, CDR1 is SGHTS and CDR2 is YDEGEE. The CDR3 here is CASSSKITGTPYGYTF. In nucleotides, the CDR3 is TGTGCCAGCAGCTCGAAAATTACCGGGACACCTTATGGCTACACCTTC.

V usage is TRBV7-2 and J usage is TRBJ2-5; D is unresolved. CDR1 is SGHTA and CDR2 is FQGNSA in the germline V gene. With 5 bases removed from V and 0 bases from J, the gap between germline ends came to 7 bases. The CDR3 sequence is 13 residues long. This chain's CDR3 is CASSPQYQETQYF. The CDR3 DNA sequence: TGTGCCAGCAGCCCTCAGTACCAAGAGACCCAGTACTTC.

This clone was recorded only once. V and J are TRBV5-1 and TRBJ1-3; no firm D call. The CDR3 consists of 15 residues. Germline CDR1 is SGHRS and CDR2 is YFSETQ. Between the trimmed V and J ends, which lost 2 bases and 3 bases, there was a span of 12 bases. DNA for the CDR3: TGCGCCAGCAGCTTAGCGGGTATAGGTGGAAACACCATATATTTT. This translates into CASSLAGIGGNTIYF.

This clone came up once. This chain joins TRBV4-1 and TRBJ1-3; D gene unclear. Trimming cost V 6 bases and J 3 bases, with 9 bases left between them. This CDR3 is 13 amino acids long. CDR1 and CDR2 from the germline V gene are MGHRA and YSYEKL. The DNA for the CDR3 is TGCGCCAGCAGTCCCCGAGGTGGAAACACCATATATTTT. Amino acids: CASSPRGGNTIYF.

This chain uses TRBV5-1 with TRBJ2-1; 9 bases map to TRBD2. V gave up 4 bases and J gave up 3 bases; unmatched junction bases: 5. The CDR3 has 15 residues. Germline V lookup: CDR1 SGHRS, CDR2 YFSETQ. CDR3 loop: CASSPSGGIYNEQFF. Written as DNA, the CDR3 is TGCGCCAGCAGCCCCAGCGGGGGGATCTACAATGAGCAGTTCTTC.

The V call is TRBV7-6, the J call TRBJ1-3; no definite D call. This CDR3 has 14 amino acids. CDR1 and CDR2 from the germline V gene are SGHVS and FNYEAQ. V lost 1 base, J lost 4 bases, and 8 bases lay in between. The CDR3 nucleotides are TGTGCCAGCAGCTTAGAAGAACGGGGAAACACCATATATTTT. As protein: CASSLEERGNTIYF.